Sequencing of this T cell receptor (beta chain) was carried out in a study of beta chain features in type 1 diabetes. The entirety of the isolated RNA underwent reverse transcription, so expressed TCRB transcripts were sequenced. TCRdb's copy holds only in-frame clones and misses some; the assay was immunoSEQ multiplex PCR. The data hold about 620,000 clones, with 15% to 18% observed a single time. Germline V gene sequence: CDR1 MDHEN, CDR2 SYDVKM. The CDR3 contains 15 residues. Of note for this clone: The junction differs from germline at one of its ends, possibly a read error.

The sequence derives from a man aged 18 to 30 in good health. The material sequenced was naive CD4+ T cells from blood. The chain combines TRBV28 with TRBJ2-5; D possibly corresponds to TRBD2 (5 bases). The DNA for the CDR3 is TGTGTCAGCGGAATTAGGGTGGGTCTACGGAAGACCCAGTACTTC. This translates into CVSGIRVGLRKTQYF.